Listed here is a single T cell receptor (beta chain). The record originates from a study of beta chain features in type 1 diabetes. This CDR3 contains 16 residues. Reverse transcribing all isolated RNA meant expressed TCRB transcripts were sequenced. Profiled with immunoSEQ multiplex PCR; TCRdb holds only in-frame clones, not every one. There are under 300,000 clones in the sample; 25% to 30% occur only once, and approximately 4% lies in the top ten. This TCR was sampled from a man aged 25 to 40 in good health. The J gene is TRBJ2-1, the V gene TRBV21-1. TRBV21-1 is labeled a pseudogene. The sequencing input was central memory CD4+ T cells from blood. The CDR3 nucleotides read TGTGCCAGCTTTCGGTGGGGGAGAAGCTCCTACAATGAGCAGTTCTTC. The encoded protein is CASFRWGRSSYNEQFF.